These T cell receptor beta chains were read from a single sample in a study of shared T cell receptors in the human thymus. Only in-frame clones appear in the TCRdb table, and some are missing; sequencing was by immunoSEQ multiplex PCR. The repertoire has roughly 700,000 clones, approximately 90% of them found once; the top ten carry approximately 0.011%. This sample also appeared in a second study, on human thymus T cells.

The sequenced sample was thymocytes. The receptors stem from a boy younger than two with a congenital heart defect. Both conserved end residues are trimmed from each CDR3. The size entry is marked missing in some rows and otherwise reads once, few, many or a size class.

TRBV28	.	TRBJ2-2	ASTTDAAGDTGELF
TRBV5-4	.	TRBJ2-2	ASSLAGLGRTGTGELF
TRBV15	.	TRBJ2-5	ATSRDRRETQY
TRBV28	once	TRBJ2-1	ASSFPRGVGNEQF
TRBV27	.	TRBJ1-1	ASSSQGYTEAF
TRBV2	.	TRBJ2-3	ASSDTTGADTQY
TRBV10-2	.	TRBJ2-7	ASSGRLAGGGEQY
TRBV12-5	.	TRBJ1-2	ASGLGPGGLGVIGEYGYT
TRBV6-5	.	TRBJ2-3	ASSYRPSENTDTKY
TRBV4-1	.	TRBJ2-1	ASSQVRGGNNEQF
TRBV11-2	.	TRBJ2-7	ASSVGLRISYEQY
TRBV6-1	.	TRBJ2-1	ASSATSGRQVEQF
TRBV18	.	TRBJ2-7	ASSQPGLAGDRSYEQY
TRBV5-4	.	TRBJ2-1	ASSLRDTEQF
TRBV7-9	.	TRBJ1-4	ASSLEGPTNEKLF
TRBV6-1	.	TRBJ1-5	ASSEARPNQPQH
TRBV27	.	TRBJ2-7	ASSLWPSGRYEQY
TRBV30	.	TRBJ2-7	AWSVGTGGQYEQY
TRBV2	.	TRBJ2-1	ASSEGGGKGFDEQF
TRBV30	.	TRBJ2-5	AWSNASGGEETQY
TRBV6-5	.	TRBJ2-7	ASSYKNMPPYEQY
TRBV10-1	.	TRBJ2-2	ASSERGQGNTGELF
TRBV6-5	.	TRBJ1-1	ASSYSSYTEAF
TRBV27	.	TRBJ2-5	ASSSRIPETKVQETQY
TRBV27	.	TRBJ2-1	ASSPGTRGNEQF
TRBV9	few	TRBJ2-7	ASSTGTGATSGIHEQY
TRBV6-1	.	TRBJ1-4	ASGTGFWEKLF
TRBV7-9	.	TRBJ2-2	ASSWYRGYTGELF
TRBV7-6	.	TRBJ2-2	ASSSGLAGGGELF
TRBV27	.	TRBJ2-3	ASSLPSGGSTDTQY
TRBV14	.	TRBJ1-3	ASSQEQSGNTIY
TRBV7-9	few	TRBJ2-7	ASSPGGEGEY